This T cell receptor (beta chain) was identified during a study of T cell responses to AZD1222 COVID-19 vaccine. Pooling of second doses given at about 4 or about 12 weeks was done. Profiling relied on immunoSEQ multiplex PCR, and the TCRdb table lists in-frame clones only, not all of them. Seen here are 90,000 to 120,000 clones, 80% to 95% observed once, and the top ten hold less than 7.5%. The table lists this clone with a count of one. Other DNA sequences from this sample encode an identical CDR3 as well. This CDR3 has 12 amino acids. Trimming pared 1 base from V and 8 bases from J, leaving 8 bases between.

V gene TRBV12-3 or TRBV12-4 combines with J gene TRBJ1-1, with D unclear. This specimen consisted of peripheral blood, obtained 28 days after the second AZD1222 dose. The TCR sequence derives from an adult who received the AZD1222 COVID-19 vaccine. In nucleotides, the CDR3 is TGTGCCAGCAGTTTAGAGGGTACCGAAGCTTTCTTT. Translation gives CASSLEGTEAFF.